This entry concerns a single T cell receptor beta chain. What antigen it recognizes has not been identified. Base quality data are lacking; no much larger clone is found one base away. The source of the sample is a study of beta chain features in type 1 diabetes (dated by TCRdb to 2016 to 2018). In terms of the full investigation: Mean age, gender distribution, total cell number and subset yield did not differ between patients and healthy donors. A total of 107,917,701 sorted cells were examined across all samples, and the number of cells per subset was strongly correlated with RNA yield. The study compared TCRB repertoires of sorted circulating CD4+ T cell subsets between recently diagnosed type 1 diabetes patients and matched healthy donors. Regulatory and stem cell-like memory subsets were obtained from only 8 patients and roughly eight healthy donors, while naive and central memory subsets were obtained from all 30 or so donors. Study-wide findings and limitations: A moderate but significant shortening of TCRB CDR3 length was observed in type 1 diabetes patients in all four CD4+ subsets. Shorter templates might have been favored by PCR, but patient and control samples were amplified and corrected together, so both groups would have been affected equally by any skew. Because cDNA rather than genomic DNA was sequenced, highly expressing activated cells could have been over-represented, although no difference in activation and CD3 levels was found between groups. Naive, central memory and regulatory TCRB repertoires appeared more similar among patients than among healthy donors. Only small numbers of individuals were included in the HLA sub-analyses, which left unresolved whether HLA type had any influence on TCRB rearrangement. Fewer insertions and more nucleotide deletions at VDJ recombination sites were observed in patients with type 1 diabetes, implying thymic rearrangement abnormalities.

The entire isolated RNA was reverse transcribed using the High Capacity cDNA Reverse Transcription Kit, and thus expressed TCRB transcripts were sequenced. Naive, central memory and regulatory T cell samples underwent deep immunoSEQ sequencing, averaging approximately 3.5 million total reads per sample. Sorted cells were lysed in RLT buffer and RNA was extracted with DNase-treated RNeasy Micro or Mini kits, depending on cell number. To prevent cross-contamination, each cell subset was processed individually, whereas patient and healthy donor samples were processed jointly. The immunoSEQ multiplex PCR was used to amplify TCRB sequences from cDNA, yielding 87-bp fragments that span the CDR3 region. Sequencing of the amplicons was done on the Illumina HiSeq platform. In the source study's methods: PCR bias was corrected computationally using synthetic template baselines, and reads within Hamming distance 2 were collapsed, with unmergeable singletons discarded. Reads were aligned against IMGT so that V, D and J genes, CDR3 length and insertions or deletions at six rearrangement sites could be assigned. Within each subset, clonotype counts were normalized to sorted cell number, and only after that were true diversity and Gini coefficients computed with the tcR R package. Repertoire sharing was quantified using the overlap coefficient calculated on TCRB nucleotide sequences. As a proxy for the pre-selection repertoire, out-of-frame TCRB sequences from naive cells were analyzed. The source is immuneACCESS, and TCRdb retained only in-frame sequences with V and J called. Part of the clones is not carried over; for the studies checked, unresolved V genes explain less than half of this, and the remainder is unexplained. That table supplies the V and J calls and clone size; D and trimming were determined from the DNA. A total of 240,000 or so clones appear in this sample, around 14% of them only once. Approximately 0.021% of the sample lies in the top ten.

The germline V gene provides CDR1 SGHAT and CDR2 FQNNGV. From V the trimming removes 4 bases and from J it removes 3 bases, while the gene matches leave 18 bases of the junction unaccounted for. There are 18 amino acids in the CDR3, from cysteine to phenylalanine inclusive. Just CDR3 DNA is preserved here, 54 bases in frame from base 1. A single peripheral blood draw of about 120 mL on average was collected from each donor into heparinised tubes. Naive, central memory, regulatory and stem cell-like memory CD4+ T cells were sorted on a BD FACSAria II using a panel including CD45RO, CCR7, CD25, CD127, CD95 and CD27. A purity above 98% was achieved for all sorted populations. PBMCs were separated immediately by Lymphoprep density gradient centrifugation and were stained directly, without being cultured. To minimize batch effects, samples were stained and sorted in pairs, one healthy donor with one patient per experiment.

The sequence was collected from a man younger than 45 with type 1 diabetes. Sequenced: naive CD4+ T cells from blood. Reading the label with the study, this specimen's cell subset or site is: true naive CD4+ T cells. The chain was built from TRBV11-2 and TRBJ2-7; the central 7 bases match TRBD2. The base sequence is TGTGCCAGCAGCTCCCTTGGGGGGGACCGCCGAGGGCACTACGAGCAGTACTTC. Its protein reads: CASSSLGGDRRGHYEQYF.